This TCR beta chain was profiled in a study of T-cell memory formation after mild COVID-19 (dated by TCRdb to 2020 to 2022). Regarding the study in general: TCR sequence clusters from the two donors were largely donor specific. T-cell clones expanding and contracting after mild COVID-19 in two donors were tracked by longitudinal TCRalpha and TCRbeta repertoire sequencing. The cohort was made up of two young adult volunteers, one female and one male, who were previously healthy.

About this clonotype: There is no known antigen for this receptor. No per-base quality is available; no much larger clone lies one base away.

Sequencing instrument: Illumina NovaSeq 6000. TCRalpha and TCRbeta cDNA libraries were built by 5'RACE with constant-segment primers, adding sample barcodes and unique molecular identifiers. Trizol reagent was used to extract RNA from every sample. Amplification of the libraries took two PCR steps, and the second step added a second sample barcode plus Illumina TruSeq adapters. Libraries were sequenced on an Illumina NovaSeq with 2 x 150 bp paired-end reads. The source study handled its data this way. Reads were demultiplexed and collapsed into UMI-guided consensus sequences with migec v1.2.7. With mixcr v2.1.11, UMI consensuses were aligned to TRA and TRB V and J templates and assembled into clonotypes. A clonotype was counted as expanded or contracted only when both edgeR and NoisET called the clonotype significant, with the noise models trained on biological replicates. For edgeR calls, the cutoffs were a false discovery rate-adjusted p below 0.01 and a log2 fold-change threshold of 1. As an exploratory analysis of dynamics, PCA with hierarchical clustering was applied to max-normalized trajectories of the 1000 most abundant clonotypes. The CD4 or CD8 phenotype of responding clones was assigned using the separately sequenced CD4+ and CD8+ repertoires. The public reads were reprocessed in TCRdb via fastp at Q25 and MiXCR, keeping in-frame beta chains. Every CDR3 protein is listed once, alongside the most common genes and DNA of its rows. The V and J calls come from TCRdb's annotation, not from the publication. The sample table holds roughly 110,000 distinct CDR3 sequences, of which 12% were seen once. Roughly 27% of the sample is taken by the ten largest.

Ficoll-Paque density gradient centrifugation was used to isolate PBMCs. Broader findings and caveats from the paper: The detection of some responding clones in pre-infection memory suggests that pre-existing cross-reactive memory T cells joined the SARS-CoV-2 response. Whether the second-wave clones peaking on day 37 were SARS-CoV-2 specific was not confirmed. Clones contracting from day 15 to 85 had balanced CD4/CD8 phenotypes, while a second wave expanding from day 15 to 37 was biased towards CD4+. Contracting CD4+ clones turned up mainly in the CM and EM memory subsets, whereas EMRA was where CD8+ clones were enriched. The study covered only a couple of mild cases, and larger cohorts including severe cases with pre-infection samples were considered necessary.

Sequencing was performed on PBMCs or a T cell subset sorted from them (not recorded which). The receptor's source is an adult woman who had mild COVID-19 (a few samples of this study predate the infection). The sample titles of this study are shuffled in the database, so cell type and time point are left out; the donor was told from shared clones.

The CDR3 reads as follows: CASSWGTEAFF. At the DNA level, the sequence is TGTGCCAGCAGCTGGGGGACTGAAGCTTTCTTT. The chain uses TRBV7-2 and TRBJ1-1; the D segment could be TRBD1, given 5 matching bases. V and J lose 4 bases and 5 bases, and a span of 5 bases separates them. The germline V gene supplies CDR1 SGHTA and CDR2 FQGNSA. Including the terminal cysteine and phenylalanine, the CDR3 comprises 11 residues. Of the read, only the CDR3 DNA is kept; its 33 bases are in frame from base 1.